Below are 26 T cell receptor beta chains sequenced from a single sample in a study of read filtering for tumor transcriptome and immune sequencing. Molecular barcoded adaptors covering alpha/delta and beta/gamma chains were used on roughly 370 ng RNA. Using its own MiXCR run on the reads, TCRdb lists one record per CDR3 protein. The sample records over 20,000 distinct CDR3 sequences, roughly an eighth being singletons. The source material was a population of CD138-negative cells sorted from bone marrow. The receptors here all came from a donor at least 40 years old with multiple myeloma.

This clonotype was seen many times. The chain combines TRBV18 with TRBJ2-2; a weak D match, TRBD1 (6 bases). Germline CDR1 reads KGHSH; CDR2 reads LQKENI. Trimming cost V 4 bases and J 6 bases, with 15 bases left between them. This CDR3 is 15 amino acids long. In nucleotides, the CDR3 is TGTGCCAGCTCACTCTCAACCAGGGGATCCGGGGAGCTGTTTTTT. Its protein is CASSLSTRGSGELFF.

In regard to this clonotype: A far larger clone is one nucleotide away, so this likely arose from a read error. The rearrangement joins TRBV11-3 to TRBJ2-2; D perhaps matches TRBD2 (6 bases). Germline V gene lookup returns CDR1 SGHNT and CDR2 YENEEA. The V and J ends lost 9 bases and 5 bases respectively, with 16 bases between them. CDR3 length equals 14 residues. CDR3 in DNA: TGTGCCAGTAGGACGGGAGCATCGACCGGGGAGCTGTTTTTT. It is translated as CASRTGASTGELFF.

There are many counts of this clonotype. V gene TRBV20-1 combines with J gene TRBJ2-5; possibly TRBD2 for D (5 bases). The CDR3 consists of 14 residues. Trimming took off 3 bases at V and 0 bases at J, with 11 bases between the two ends. Germline values: CDR1 DFQATT, CDR2 SNEGSKA (reference sequence). In DNA, the CDR3 is TGCAGTGCTAGCCTAGCAGTGTACCAAGAGACCCAGTACTTC. This codes for CSASLAVYQETQYF.

This clonotype was recorded many times. The chain carries TRBV12-3 or TRBV12-4 and TRBJ2-5; D gene unclear. The CDR3 is 14 residues long. Trimming removed 1 base at V and 5 bases at J, with 11 bases between. In DNA form, the CDR3 reads TGTGCCAGCAGTTTAGGTTATGGCATGGAGACCCAGTACTTC. It yields the protein CASSLGYGMETQYF.

This clonotype was found many times. V gene TRBV29-1 combines with J gene TRBJ2-1; D remains ambiguous. Trimming left V 4 bases short and J 0 bases short, with 10 bases between. The CDR3 length is 14 residues. Germline CDR1 is SQVTM and CDR2 is ANQGSEA. CDR3 in DNA: TGCAGCGTTGCTGGGGTCGGCTCCTACAATGAGCAGTTCTTC. Encoded protein: CSVAGVGSYNEQFF.

This clonotype has a handful of counts. With a far larger clone one base away, a read error is the likely cause. The chain couples TRBV5-4 to TRBJ1-4, with D possibly being TRBD1 (5 bases). Looked up from germline, CDR1 is SGHNT and CDR2 is YYREEE (reference sequence). The CDR3 extends over 15 amino acids. CDR3 sequence (DNA): TGTGCCAGCAGCCCCGGACATACTGTCACAGATACGCCGTATTTT. It translates to CASSPGHTVTDTPYF.

This clonotype has only a few counts. The chain uses TRBV30 and TRBJ1-1; 7 positions match TRBD1. CDR1 is GTSNPN and CDR2 is SVGIG in the germline V gene (reference sequence). The CDR3 contains 15 residues. V lost 2 bases and J lost 8; bases outside the gene matches: 14. The CDR3 here is CAWSPQQGIVGEAFF. DNA for the CDR3: TGTGCCTGGAGTCCTCAACAGGGGATTGTCGGGGAAGCTTTCTTT.

For this clonotype: A much larger clonotype is one base distant, so this may be a read error. J is TRBJ2-5 and V is TRBV24-1, with 9 bases that match TRBD1. The V gene's germline CDR1 is KGHDR and CDR2 SFDVKD. V was pared by 5 bases and J by 9 bases, with 12 bases of the junction left unmatched. This CDR3 comprises 15 residues. The CDR3 coding sequence is TGTGCCACCAGTGCTGTCACAGGGGGCGGTGAGGCCCAGTACTTC. Amino acid sequence: CATSAVTGGGEAQYF.

This clonotype was detected ten times or more. The CDR3 region has the DNA TGTGCCAGCAGCTTAGCAGCCTTAGCTAACTATGGCTACACCTTC. This gives the protein CASSLAALANYGYTF. The chain has TRBV7-2 and TRBJ1-2; unclear D gene. Trimming shortened V by 0 bases and J by 0 bases, and 8 bases separated the two germline ends. CDR1 and CDR2 (germline): SGHTA, FQGNSA. The CDR3 length is 15 residues. The whole variable domain, filled in from reference TRBV7-2 and TRBJ1-2, reads GAGVSQSPSNKVTEKGKDVELRCDPISGHTALYWYRQSLGQGLEFLIYFQGNSAPDKSGLPSDRFSAERTGGSVSTLTIQRTQQEDSAVYLCASSLAALANYGYTFGSGTRLTVV.

This clonotype has ten or more counts. The chain joins TRBV20-1 to TRBJ1-5; D unclear. Between the trimmed V and J ends, which lost 0 bases and 2 bases, there was a span of 8 bases. The CDR3 spans 14 residues. Per germline, CDR1 DFQATT and CDR2 SNEGSKA (reference sequence). DNA of the CDR3: TGCAGTGCTAGAGATGGATGGGGCAATCAGCCCCAGCATTTT. It translates to CSARDGWGNQPQHF.

The V and J genes are TRBV4-1 and TRBJ2-5, with 7 nucleotides matching TRBD1. Germline CDR1 and CDR2: MGHRA and YSYEKL. The CDR3 is made up of 15 amino acids. After removal of 4 bases from V and 4 bases from J, the junction contained 9 bases not matched to a gene. CDR3 amino acids: CASSPSINRGETQYF. In nucleotides, the CDR3 is TGCGCCAGCAGCCCAAGTATTAACAGGGGAGAGACCCAGTACTTC.

This clonotype was found many times. The rearrangement uses TRBV5-1 and TRBJ2-7; 10 nucleotides agree with TRBD1. V lost 2 bases and J lost 5; bases outside the gene matches: 10. Germline CDR1 reads SGHRS; CDR2 reads YFSETQ. The CDR3 runs to 16 residues. CDR3 in DNA: TGCGCCAGCAGCTTCTTTCTGGACAGGGGGATGAACGAGCAGTACTTC. Translating gives CASSFFLDRGMNEQYF.

This clonotype was counted only a few times. V usage is TRBV20-1 and J usage is TRBJ2-5; 9 nucleotides line up with TRBD2. CDR3 length: 13 amino acids. From germline, CDR1 is DFQATT and CDR2 SNEGSKA (reference sequence). The V segment lost 3 bases and the J segment 3 bases; nucleotides outside the gene matches: 2. In nucleotides, the CDR3 is TGCAGTGCTAGTTTAGCGGGGGAAGAGACCCAGTACTTC. Translated, it gives CSASLAGEETQYF.

This clonotype was counted many times. J is TRBJ2-2 and V is TRBV12-3 or TRBV12-4; the match to TRBD2 covers 9 bases. The V and J ends lost 6 bases and 1 base, in that order; junction bases with no gene match: 3. This CDR3 has 15 amino acids. CDR3 nucleotide sequence: TGTGCCAGCAGCAGACTAGCGGAGAACACCGGGGAGCTGTTTTTT. This translates into CASSRLAENTGELFF.

This clonotype was recorded at least ten times. With a much larger clone just one base away, this may be a read error. The chain recombines TRBV20-1 with TRBJ2-1, with 12 bases fitting TRBD2. The CDR3 is made up of 14 amino acids. In germline, CDR1 is DFQATT, CDR2 SNEGSKA (reference sequence). Trimming took 6 bases from V and 10 from J; bases not matched to a gene: 10. For the CDR3, the DNA is TGCAGTGCCAGCCCGTCCGGGACTAGCGGGGAGCAGTTCTTC. Translating gives CSASPSGTSGEQFF.

This clonotype was observed at least ten times. The chain carries TRBV7-2 and TRBJ1-4; TRBD1 agrees at 9 bases. This CDR3 is 16 amino acids long. The junction had 10 bases not matched to a gene; V was cut back by 5 bases and J by 6 bases. Germline CDR1 is SGHTA and CDR2 is FQGNSA. The CDR3 DNA reads TGTGCCAGCAGCCGGGGGACAGGGAGTCCCCATGAAAAACTGTTTTTT. Amino acids: CASSRGTGSPHEKLFF. The full variable domain, its missing parts supplied by reference TRBV7-2 and TRBJ1-4, is GAGVSQSPSNKVTEKGKDVELRCDPISGHTALYWYRQSLGQGLEFLIYFQGNSAPDKSGLPSDRFSAERTGGSVSTLTIQRTQQEDSAVYLCASSRGTGSPHEKLFFGSGTQLSVL.

The V gene is TRBV7-9, the J gene TRBJ2-7; D possibly corresponds to TRBD1 (5 bases). The V end lost 5 bases, the J end lost 6 bases, and 11 bases lay between the germline ends. The CDR3 is 12 amino acids. Looked up from germline, CDR1 is SEHNR and CDR2 is FQNEAQ (reference sequence). The CDR3 DNA reads TGTGCCAGCAGCAAGGCCAGGGCCGAGCAGTACTTC. Translation: CASSKARAEQYF.

As regards this clonotype: A read error is possible here, since a much larger clone lies one base away. Since the CDR3 does not end with the conserved phenylalanine or tryptophan, this likely comes from a read error. V and J are TRBV18 and TRBJ2-3; D might be TRBD1 or TRBD2, each matching 5 bases. V was trimmed by 4 bases and J by 0 bases, leaving 14 bases between them. Germline V lookup: CDR1 KGHSH, CDR2 LQKENI. This CDR3 region has 16 residues. CDR3 amino acids: CASSRDGRTSTDTQYS. For the CDR3, the DNA is TGTGCCAGCTCACGGGACGGAAGGACGAGCACAGATACGCAGTATTCT.

This clonotype was seen a handful of times. The rearrangement uses TRBV20-1 and TRBJ2-5; D is perhaps TRBD2 (6 bases). The CDR3 sequence is 15 residues long. Looked up from germline, CDR1 is DFQATT and CDR2 is SNEGSKA (reference sequence). V gave up 2 bases and J gave up 1 base, with 14 bases separating them. The CDR3 loop reads CSARRFGDSQETQYF. DNA for the CDR3: TGCAGTGCTAGACGCTTCGGGGACTCCCAAGAGACCCAGTACTTC.

This clonotype showed up many times. The chain carries TRBV11-3 and TRBJ2-2; no reliable D call. Germline V gives CDR1 SGHNT, CDR2 YENEEA. Trimming stripped 5 bases from V and 4 bases from J, with 11 bases between. The CDR3 is made up of 14 amino acids. This CDR3 is CASSPSLITGELFF. CDR3 DNA: TGTGCCAGCAGCCCGAGCTTGATCACCGGGGAGCTGTTTTTT.

There are many counts of this clonotype. The junction differs from germline at one of its ends, possibly a read error. This sequence joins TRBV20-1 and TRBJ2-1; 8 bases match TRBD2. CDR1 is DFQATT and CDR2 is SNEGSKA in the germline V gene (reference sequence). The CDR3 is 16 residues long. CDR3 residues: CSARDLAGLGYNELFF. CDR3 nucleotide sequence: TGCAGTGCTAGAGATTTAGCGGGACTTGGCTACAATGAGCTGTTCTTC.

With respect to this clonotype: A much larger clone differs from this one at a single base, so this may be a read error. This rearrangement joins TRBV10-3 to TRBJ2-5; TRBD2 matches 9 bases. The germline V gene encodes CDR1 ENHRY and CDR2 SYGVKD. J lost 5 bases, V lost 3 bases, and 4 bases had no gene match. This CDR3 has 14 residues. The CDR3 reads CAISDSGSAETQYF. CDR3 coding DNA: TGTGCCATCAGTGATAGCGGGAGCGCGGAGACCCAGTACTTC.

This clonotype was counted at least ten times. The J gene is TRBJ1-1, the V gene TRBV10-3; no definite D call. Germline lookup yields CDR1 ENHRY and CDR2 SYGVKD. There are 15 residues in the CDR3. V dropped 0 bases and J dropped 0 bases, with 8 bases sitting between them. The CDR3 is CAISESKLMNTEAFF. CDR3 bases: TGTGCCATCAGTGAGTCGAAGTTAATGAACACTGAAGCTTTCTTT.

This clonotype was found many times. The chain employs TRBV20-1 and TRBJ2-5; 9 positions match TRBD2. There are 14 residues in the CDR3. Per the germline V gene, CDR1 is DFQATT and CDR2 is SNEGSKA (reference sequence). With 6 bases clipped from V and 2 bases from J, the junction kept 7 bases outside the gene matches. The CDR3 coding sequence is TGCAGTGCGCCTCTAGCGGGAATTCAAGAGACCCAGTACTTC. Protein sequence: CSAPLAGIQETQYF.

This chain uses TRBV7-2 with TRBJ2-5, with no clear D. The CDR3 contains 14 residues. Germline CDR1 is SGHTA and CDR2 is FQGNSA. The V end lost 6 bases, the J end lost 1 base, and 12 bases lay between the germline ends. The CDR3 DNA sequence: TGTGCCAGCAGTGTGGTACGTGGCCAAGAGACCCAGTACTTC. This sequence encodes CASSVVRGQETQYF.

This clonotype was observed at least ten times. The gene calls are TRBV20-1 and TRBJ1-1; D is uncertain. Germline V gene sequence: CDR1 DFQATT, CDR2 SNEGSKA (reference sequence). CDR3 length equals 12 residues. The V end was cut by 0 bases, the J end by 7 bases, with 9 bases between. The CDR3 spells CSARDPVNEAFF. In nucleotides, the CDR3 is TGCAGTGCTAGAGATCCGGTCAATGAAGCTTTCTTT.